This T cell receptor beta chain was observed in a study of blood T cell repertoires in COVID-19. Study background: Samples taken during acute and convalescent COVID-19 were collected in the United States, Italy and Spain.

Original handling: Estimates of nucleated cell counts were drawn from the amplification of reference gene primers. Clones were sequenced by immunoSEQ multiplex PCR, and TCRdb holds only the in-frame ones, with some missing. That table furnishes V, J and clone size, whereas the DNA furnished D and trimming. In the table there are about 18,000 clones, about four fifths of which are singletons. Trimming removed 1 base from V and 6 bases from J; junction bases left unmatched: 12. The CDR3 is made up of 18 amino acids. The germline CDR1 and CDR2 sequences are MGHRA and YSYEKL. The sample comprised peripheral blood. The sequence came from a man aged 35 to 55 with active or convalescent COVID-19. The gene calls are TRBV4-1 and TRBJ1-5, with 10 bases that match TRBD1. The CDR3 DNA reads as TGCGCCAGCAGCCAAGCAACCTTTTCCGGGACAGGGGCTCAGCCCCAGCATTTT. The encoded protein is CASSQATFSGTGAQPQHF.